This T cell receptor beta chain is drawn from a study of early T cells in non-severe SARS-CoV-2 infection. TCRdb reanalysed the 5' RACE reads using MiXCR and keeps one entry per CDR3 protein. Here the sample spans some 78,000 distinct CDR3 sequences, about 12% being singletons. This clonotype occurred many times. V lost 1 base to trimming and J lost 0 bases, with 18 bases between them. The CDR3 length is 19 residues. Germline V gene lookup returns CDR1 SGHVS and CDR2 FQNEAQ. Sequenced material: whole blood. The source of this sequence is an adult who was a healthcare worker with PCR-confirmed SARS-CoV-2 infection or an uninfected control (not recorded which). The rearrangement uses TRBV7-8 and TRBJ1-4; D possibly corresponds to TRBD1 (6 bases). CDR3: CASSLGDRTESSTNEKLFF. In nucleotides, the CDR3 is TGTGCCAGCAGCTTAGGAGACAGGACAGAGTCATCAACTAATGAAAAACTGTTTTTT.